This passage covers 22 T cell receptor beta chains from one sample sequenced in a study of cytomegalovirus exposure and HLA in healthy donors. The PCR had 60 Vbeta and 13 Jbeta primers. Data came from immunoSEQ multiplex PCR; TCRdb stores just in-frame clones and leaves some out. The table includes some 140,000 clones, around 80% detected once. The sequenced sample consisted of PBMCs. Receptors originate from a man aged 30-40 years in good health and CMV-seronegative.

A single count supports this clone. The chain joins TRBV2 to TRBJ2-5, with D uncertain. The CDR3 contains 15 residues. Germline V gene sequence: CDR1 SNHLY, CDR2 FYNNEI. Trimming removed 6 bases at V and 2 bases at J, with 16 bases between. The CDR3 here is CASRTIRSGQETQYF. The CDR3 DNA reads as TGTGCCAGCAGGACGATAAGGAGTGGACAAGAGACCCAGTACTTC.

This clone was found a few times. The CDR3 loop reads CASSASTGDYGYTF. In nucleotides, the CDR3 is TGTGCCAGCAGTGCCAGCACAGGGGACTATGGCTACACCTTC. The rearrangement joins TRBV6-5 to TRBJ1-2; TRBD1 agrees at 7 bases. Germline trimming cut 5 bases from V and 3 bases from J; bases unmatched to any gene: 6. The CDR3 runs 14 residues. Germline V gene lookup returns CDR1 MNHEY and CDR2 SVGAGI.

The chain has TRBV5-1 and TRBJ2-2; D is perhaps TRBD1 (5 bases). V was clipped by 0 bases and J by 9 bases, with 15 bases between them. CDR3 length equals 15 residues. Per the germline V gene, CDR1 is SGHRS and CDR2 is YFSETQ. The CDR3 region is CASSLEGFEDRELFF. The CDR3 DNA reads as TGCGCCAGCAGCTTGGAGGGGTTCGAGGACCGGGAGCTGTTTTTT.

The chain links TRBV28 to TRBJ2-7; D remains unclear. V lost 1 base to trimming and J lost 6 bases, with 4 bases between them. This CDR3 has 11 amino acids. Germline V gives CDR1 MDHEN, CDR2 SYDVKM. The CDR3 DNA sequence: TGTGCCAGCAGTTTATACGGCGAGCAGTACTTC. This codes for CASSLYGEQYF.

The chain has TRBV6-5 and TRBJ2-1; D gene ambiguous. Germline CDR1 MNHEY, CDR2 SVGAGI. The CDR3 contains 14 residues. V lost 0 bases and J lost 6, with 9 bases in between. CDR3 nucleotide sequence: TGTGCCAGCAGTTACTCGGCCTCCACCAATGAGCAGTTCTTC. Its translation: CASSYSASTNEQFF.

The chain is built from TRBV2 and TRBJ1-4, with D possibly being TRBD1 (5 bases). The CDR3 has 15 residues. V was clipped by 6 bases and J by 5 bases, with 16 bases between them. From germline, CDR1 is SNHLY and CDR2 FYNNEI. The CDR3 sequence: CASRISQGRNEKLFF. Here the CDR3 DNA reads TGTGCCAGCAGGATCTCTCAGGGAAGAAATGAAAAACTGTTTTTT. Together with reference TRBV2 and TRBJ1-4, the CDR3 gives the full variable domain: EPEVTQTPSHQVTQMGQEVILRCVPISNHLYFYWYRQILGQKVEFLVSFYNNEISEKSEIFDDQFSVERPDGSNFTLKIRSTKLEDSAMYFCASRISQGRNEKLFFGSGTQLSVL.

This sequence joins TRBV27 and TRBJ2-7; the D is unclear. CDR1 MNHEY and CDR2 SMNVEV come from the germline V gene (reference sequence). The length of the CDR3 is 12 residues. V lost 6 bases and J lost 0, with 6 bases in between. CDR3 in DNA: TGTGCCAGCAGCCTACTCTCCTACGAGCAGTACTTC. It encodes CASSLLSYEQYF.

V usage is TRBV6-5 and J usage is TRBJ2-2; 7 bases are a match to TRBD1. CDR1 MNHEY and CDR2 SVGAGI come from the germline V gene. Trimming at V came to 3 bases and at J to 4 bases, leaving 5 bases not matched to a gene. The CDR3 contains 15 residues. CDR3 sequence (DNA): TGTGCCAGCAGTTATCACCGACAGGGCACCGGGGAGCTGTTTTTT. Its protein product is CASSYHRQGTGELFF.

Written as DNA, the CDR3 is TGTGCCAGCAGTTTATACAGGGGAAGGGCCGGGGAGCTGTTTTTT. Translating it yields CASSLYRGRAGELFF. The chain uses TRBV28 and TRBJ2-2; 7 nucleotides line up with TRBD1. The germline gives CDR1 MDHEN, CDR2 SYDVKM. This CDR3 spans 15 amino acids. The ends lost 1 base at V and 6 bases at J; junction bases unmatched: 5.

This chain connects TRBV2 to TRBJ1-5; 9 positions agree with TRBD1. Germline lookup yields CDR1 SNHLY and CDR2 FYNNEI. This CDR3 has 15 amino acids. J gave up 4 bases and V 2 bases, and 3 bases lay outside the gene matches. The CDR3 here is CASSEWTGENQPQHF. The CDR3 bases are TGTGCCAGCAGTGAATGGACAGGGGAAAATCAGCCCCAGCATTTT.

The rearrangement joins TRBV9 to TRBJ2-7; possibly TRBD2 for D (6 bases). V lost 0 bases, J lost 0 bases, and 19 bases lay in between. Looked up from germline, CDR1 is SGDLS and CDR2 is YYNGEE. The CDR3 has 18 amino acids. The CDR3 nucleotides are TGTGCCAGCAGCGTAGGACTAGGCGAGAGCCCCCCCTCCTACGAGCAGTACTTC. It is translated as CASSVGLGESPPSYEQYF.

The CDR3 DNA sequence: TGTGCCAGCAGCACCGGGGTCTTCTCTGGAAACACCATATATTTT. Its translation is CASSTGVFSGNTIYF. V usage is TRBV9 and J usage is TRBJ1-3, with D uncertain. Per the germline V gene, CDR1 is SGDLS and CDR2 is YYNGEE. Trimming took off 4 bases at V and 0 bases at J, with 11 bases between the two ends. The CDR3 is made up of 15 amino acids.

V and J are TRBV9 and TRBJ2-7; 8 nucleotides line up with TRBD2. CDR3 length: 15 residues. The germline V gene encodes CDR1 SGDLS and CDR2 YYNGEE. Losses at the gene ends were 3 bases for V and 0 bases for J; bases not matched to a gene: 5. DNA for the CDR3: TGTGCCAGCAGCGCGGCAGCGGGGGCCTCCTACGAGCAGTACTTC. Protein product: CASSAAAGASYEQYF. The full variable domain, in which reference TRBV9 and TRBJ2-7 provide the parts outside the CDR3, is DSGVTQTPKHLITATGQRVTLRCSPRSGDLSVYWYQQSLDQGLQFLIQYYNGEERAKGNILERFSAQQFPDLHSELNLSSLELGDSALYFCASSAAAGASYEQYFGPGTRLTVT.

This chain connects TRBV29-1 to TRBJ2-5, with 8 bases fitting TRBD2. The CDR3 runs 13 residues. Per germline, CDR1 SQVTM and CDR2 ANQGSEA. Trimming removed 6 bases from V and 5 bases from J; junction bases left unmatched: 8. The CDR3 protein is CSVGLAGRETQYF. The CDR3 DNA sequence: TGCAGCGTCGGTTTAGCGGGACGGGAGACCCAGTACTTC. Based on the CDR3 plus reference TRBV29-1 and TRBJ2-5, the full variable domain is SAVISQKPSRDICQRGTSLTIQCQVDSQVTMMFWYRQQPGQSLTLIATANQGSEATYESGFVIDKFPISRPNLTFSTLTVSNMSPEDSSIYLCSVGLAGRETQYFGPGTRLLVL.

The chain uses TRBV30 and TRBJ2-7, with D perhaps TRBD2 (6 bases). This CDR3 is 14 amino acids long. The germline gives CDR1 GTSNPN, CDR2 SVGIG (reference sequence). V lost 1 base and J lost 0, with 10 bases in between. CDR3 residues: CAWSGGGNSYEQYF. CDR3 nucleotides: TGTGCCTGGAGTGGAGGCGGGAACTCCTACGAGCAGTACTTC.

This sequence joins TRBV9 and TRBJ1-2; tentatively, D is TRBD1 (6 bases). With 0 bases removed from V and 7 bases from J, the gap between germline ends came to 13 bases. The CDR3 is 14 residues long. CDR1 and CDR2 from the germline V gene are SGDLS and YYNGEE. The CDR3 bases are TGTGCCAGCAGCGTAGTATCAGGGGCCGGTGGCTACACCTTC. It translates to CASSVVSGAGGYTF.

The rearrangement links TRBV6-5 to TRBJ2-1; maybe TRBD1 (5 bases). CDR3 size: 15 residues. The V end was cut by 3 bases, the J end by 7 bases, with 16 bases between. The germline gives CDR1 MNHEY, CDR2 SVGAGI. The CDR3 DNA sequence: TGTGCCAGCAGTTATCAGGGCTACCTGGGGAATGAGCAGTTCTTC. Translation gives CASSYQGYLGNEQFF.

The chain recombines TRBV9 with TRBJ2-3; TRBD2 matches at 9 bases. Trimming removed 0 bases from V and 5 bases from J; junction bases left unmatched: 10. The V gene's germline CDR1 is SGDLS and CDR2 YYNGEE. There are 17 residues in the CDR3. CDR3 sequence: CASSVEGSGSRRDTQYF. The CDR3 nucleotides are TGTGCCAGCAGCGTAGAAGGTAGCGGGAGTCGTAGAGATACGCAGTATTTT.

The rearrangement joins TRBV28 to TRBJ1-3; maybe TRBD1 (6 bases). Trimming stripped 4 bases from V and 3 bases from J, with 16 bases between. Germline V gene lookup returns CDR1 MDHEN and CDR2 SYDVKM. CDR3 length: 16 residues. The CDR3 coding sequence is TGTGCCAGCAGTTCCGGGGGCGGGAGCCTTGGAAACACCATATATTTT. Translation: CASSSGGGSLGNTIYF.

The genes are TRBV28 and TRBJ2-1; 8 nucleotides align to TRBD1. The CDR3 contains 15 residues. V shed 7 bases and J 10 bases; nucleotides not matched to a gene: 15. Germline CDR1 and CDR2: MDHEN and SYDVKM. CDR3: CASTPGGREFWEQFF. The CDR3 region has the DNA TGTGCCAGCACCCCAGGGGGCAGGGAATTTTGGGAGCAGTTCTTC.

DNA of the CDR3: TGTGCCAGCAGCCAATCGGGCAGGGGATTTTTCATTCAGTACTTC. Translation: CASSQSGRGFFIQYF. The gene calls are TRBV4-2 and TRBJ2-4; D may be TRBD1 (6 bases). Trimming stripped 2 bases from V and 9 bases from J, with 17 bases between. Germline CDR1 is LGHNA and CDR2 is YNFKEQ. This CDR3 has 15 amino acids.

The chain joins TRBV19 to TRBJ1-4; D is perhaps TRBD1 (5 bases). The CDR3 is 16 residues long. V was trimmed by 5 bases and J by 0 bases, leaving 13 bases between them. Per germline, CDR1 LNHDA and CDR2 SQIVND (reference sequence). Here the CDR3 reads CASSAGTTATNEKLFF. DNA of the CDR3: TGTGCCAGTAGTGCGGGGACGACTGCAACTAATGAAAAACTGTTTTTT.